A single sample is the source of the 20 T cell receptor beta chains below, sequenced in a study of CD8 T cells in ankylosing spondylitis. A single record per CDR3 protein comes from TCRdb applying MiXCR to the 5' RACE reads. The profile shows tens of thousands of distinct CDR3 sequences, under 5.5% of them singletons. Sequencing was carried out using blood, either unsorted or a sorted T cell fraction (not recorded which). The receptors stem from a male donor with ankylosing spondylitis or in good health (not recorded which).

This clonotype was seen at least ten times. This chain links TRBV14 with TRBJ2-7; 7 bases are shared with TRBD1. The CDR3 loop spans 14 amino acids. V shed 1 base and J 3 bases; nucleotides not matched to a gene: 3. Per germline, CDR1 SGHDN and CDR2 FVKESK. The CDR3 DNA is TGTGCCAGCAGCCAAGGGGCAGGGGGCTACGAGCAGTACTTC. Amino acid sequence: CASSQGAGGYEQYF.

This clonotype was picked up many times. The CDR3 protein is CASSVDTGELFF. DNA for the CDR3: TGCGCCAGCAGTGTGGACACCGGGGAGCTGTTTTTT. The gene calls are TRBV5-1 and TRBJ2-2; D call uncertain. CDR1 and CDR2 from the germline V gene are SGHRS and YFSETQ. This CDR3 has 12 amino acids. V was pared by 5 bases and J by 3 bases, with 5 bases between.

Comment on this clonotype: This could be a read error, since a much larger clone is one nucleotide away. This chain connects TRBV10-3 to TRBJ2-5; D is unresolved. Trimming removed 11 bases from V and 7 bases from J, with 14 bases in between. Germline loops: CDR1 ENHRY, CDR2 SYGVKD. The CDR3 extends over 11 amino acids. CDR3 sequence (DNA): TGTGCCGACCGGCCCCCGGCGACCCAGTACTTC. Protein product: CADRPPATQYF.

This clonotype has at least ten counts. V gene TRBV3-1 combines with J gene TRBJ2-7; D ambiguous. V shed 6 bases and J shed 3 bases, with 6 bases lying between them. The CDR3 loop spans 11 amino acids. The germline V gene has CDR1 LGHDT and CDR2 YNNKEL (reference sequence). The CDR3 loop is CASSGIYEQYF. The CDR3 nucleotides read TGTGCCAGCAGTGGAATCTACGAGCAGTACTTC.

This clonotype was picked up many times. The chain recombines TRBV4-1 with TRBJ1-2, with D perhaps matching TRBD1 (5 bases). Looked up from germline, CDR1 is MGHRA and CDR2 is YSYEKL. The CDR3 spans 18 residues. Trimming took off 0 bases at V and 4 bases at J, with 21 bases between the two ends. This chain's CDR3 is CASSQDAGAGPSTYGYTF. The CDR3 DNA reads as TGCGCCAGCAGCCAAGATGCTGGGGCAGGGCCCTCGACCTATGGCTACACCTTC.

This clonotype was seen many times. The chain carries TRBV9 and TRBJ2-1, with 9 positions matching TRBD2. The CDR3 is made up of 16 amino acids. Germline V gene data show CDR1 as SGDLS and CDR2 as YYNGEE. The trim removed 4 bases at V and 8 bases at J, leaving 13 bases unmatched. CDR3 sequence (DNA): TGTGCCAGCAGCTCCACCCCGGGACTAGCTTGGGATGAGCAGTTCTTC. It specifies CASSSTPGLAWDEQFF.

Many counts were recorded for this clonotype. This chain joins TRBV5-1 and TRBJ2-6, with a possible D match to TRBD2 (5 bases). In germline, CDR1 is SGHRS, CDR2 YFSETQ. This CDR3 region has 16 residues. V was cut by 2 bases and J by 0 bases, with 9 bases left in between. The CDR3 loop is CASSFGTSSGANVLTF. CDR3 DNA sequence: TGCGCCAGCAGCTTCGGCACTAGCTCTGGGGCCAACGTCCTGACTTTC.

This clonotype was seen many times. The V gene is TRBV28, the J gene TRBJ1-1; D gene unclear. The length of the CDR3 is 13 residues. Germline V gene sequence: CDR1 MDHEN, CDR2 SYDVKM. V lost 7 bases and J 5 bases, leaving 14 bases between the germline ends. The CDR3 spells CASTPAWETEAFF. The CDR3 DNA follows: TGTGCCAGCACTCCAGCCTGGGAGACTGAAGCTTTCTTT.

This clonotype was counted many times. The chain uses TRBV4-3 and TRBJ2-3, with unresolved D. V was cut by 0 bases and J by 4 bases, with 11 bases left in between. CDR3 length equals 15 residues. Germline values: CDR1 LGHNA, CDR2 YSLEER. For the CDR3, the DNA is TGCGCCAGCAGCCAAGATTTTATGGTTTCAGATACGCAGTATTTT. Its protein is CASSQDFMVSDTQYF.

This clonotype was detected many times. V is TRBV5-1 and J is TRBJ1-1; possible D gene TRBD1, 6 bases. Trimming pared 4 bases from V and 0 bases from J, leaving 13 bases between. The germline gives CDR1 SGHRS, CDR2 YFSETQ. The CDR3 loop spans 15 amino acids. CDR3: CASSQDSQLNTEAFF. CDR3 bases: TGCGCCAGCAGCCAGGACAGTCAATTGAACACTGAAGCTTTCTTT.

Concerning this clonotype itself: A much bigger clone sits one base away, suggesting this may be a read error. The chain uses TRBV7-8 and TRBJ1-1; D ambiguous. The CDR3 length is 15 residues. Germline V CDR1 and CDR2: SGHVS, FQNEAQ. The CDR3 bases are TGTGTCAGCAGCGCGCAACACAGTACCGGGACTGAAGCTTTCTTT. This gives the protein CVSSAQHSTGTEAFF. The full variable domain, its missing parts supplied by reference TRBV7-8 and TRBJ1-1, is GAGVSQSPRYKVAKRGQDVALRCDPISGHVSLFWYQQALGQGPEFLTYFQNEAQLDKSGLPSDRFFAERPEGSVSTLKIQRTQQEDSAVYLCVSSAQHSTGTEAFFGQGTRLTVV.

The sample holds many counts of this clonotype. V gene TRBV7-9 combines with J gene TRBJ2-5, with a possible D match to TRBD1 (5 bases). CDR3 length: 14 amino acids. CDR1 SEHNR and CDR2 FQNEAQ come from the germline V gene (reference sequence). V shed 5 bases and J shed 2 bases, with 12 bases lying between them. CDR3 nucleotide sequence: TGTGCCAGCAGCCATCGACAGACGCAAGAGACCCAGTACTTC. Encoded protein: CASSHRQTQETQYF.

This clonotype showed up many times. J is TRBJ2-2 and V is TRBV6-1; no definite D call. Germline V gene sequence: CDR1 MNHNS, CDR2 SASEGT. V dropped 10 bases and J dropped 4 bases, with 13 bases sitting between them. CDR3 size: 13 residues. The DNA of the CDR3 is TGTGCCACTCGGATTGGGGTCACCGGGGAGCTGTTTTTT. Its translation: CATRIGVTGELFF.

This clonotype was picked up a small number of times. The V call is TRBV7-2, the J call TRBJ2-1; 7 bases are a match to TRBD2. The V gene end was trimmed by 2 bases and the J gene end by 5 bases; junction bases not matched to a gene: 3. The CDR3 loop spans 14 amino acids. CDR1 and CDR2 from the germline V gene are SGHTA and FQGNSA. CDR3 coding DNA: TGTGCCAGCAGCTTACAGCGGGGAGACAATGAGCAGTTCTTC. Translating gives CASSLQRGDNEQFF.

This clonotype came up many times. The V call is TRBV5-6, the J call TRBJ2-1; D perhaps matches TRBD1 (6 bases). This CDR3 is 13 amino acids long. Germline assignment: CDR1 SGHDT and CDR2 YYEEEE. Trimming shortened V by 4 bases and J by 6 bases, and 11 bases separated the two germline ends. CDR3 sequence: CASSADRFNEQFF. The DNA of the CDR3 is TGTGCCAGCAGCGCGGACAGATTCAATGAGCAGTTCTTC.

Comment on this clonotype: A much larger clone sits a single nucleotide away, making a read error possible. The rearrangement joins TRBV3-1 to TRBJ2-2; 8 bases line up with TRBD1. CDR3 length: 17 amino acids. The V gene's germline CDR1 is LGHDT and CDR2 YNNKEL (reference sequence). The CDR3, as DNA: TGTGCCACCAGCAAAGGAGTTGGCGGACAGGGTATCGGGGAGCTGTTTTTT. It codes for CATSKGVGGQGIGELFF.

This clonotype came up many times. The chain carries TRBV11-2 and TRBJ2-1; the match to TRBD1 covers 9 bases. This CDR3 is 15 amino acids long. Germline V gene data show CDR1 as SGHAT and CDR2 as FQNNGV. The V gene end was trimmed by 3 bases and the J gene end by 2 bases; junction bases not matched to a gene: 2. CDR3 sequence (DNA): TGTGCCAGCAGCTTGACAGGGGGGACCTACAATGAGCAGTTCTTC. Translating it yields CASSLTGGTYNEQFF.

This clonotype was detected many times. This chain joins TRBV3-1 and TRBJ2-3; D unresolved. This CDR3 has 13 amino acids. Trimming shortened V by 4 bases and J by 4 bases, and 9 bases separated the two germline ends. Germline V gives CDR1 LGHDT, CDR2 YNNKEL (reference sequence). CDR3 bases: TGTGCCAGCAGCCCCCTTCCCTCAGATACGCAGTATTTT. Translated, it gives CASSPLPSDTQYF.

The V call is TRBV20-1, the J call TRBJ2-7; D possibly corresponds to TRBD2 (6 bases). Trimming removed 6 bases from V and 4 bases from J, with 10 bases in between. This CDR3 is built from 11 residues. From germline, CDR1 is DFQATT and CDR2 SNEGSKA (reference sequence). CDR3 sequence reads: CSAMTSYEQYF. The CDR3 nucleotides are TGCAGTGCCATGACTAGTTACGAGCAGTACTTC.

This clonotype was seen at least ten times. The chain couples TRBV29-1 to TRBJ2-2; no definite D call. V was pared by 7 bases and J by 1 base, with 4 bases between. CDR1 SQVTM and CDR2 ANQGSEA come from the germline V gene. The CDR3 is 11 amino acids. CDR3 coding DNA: TGCAGCGGGATGAACACCGGGGAGCTGTTTTTT. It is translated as CSGMNTGELFF.